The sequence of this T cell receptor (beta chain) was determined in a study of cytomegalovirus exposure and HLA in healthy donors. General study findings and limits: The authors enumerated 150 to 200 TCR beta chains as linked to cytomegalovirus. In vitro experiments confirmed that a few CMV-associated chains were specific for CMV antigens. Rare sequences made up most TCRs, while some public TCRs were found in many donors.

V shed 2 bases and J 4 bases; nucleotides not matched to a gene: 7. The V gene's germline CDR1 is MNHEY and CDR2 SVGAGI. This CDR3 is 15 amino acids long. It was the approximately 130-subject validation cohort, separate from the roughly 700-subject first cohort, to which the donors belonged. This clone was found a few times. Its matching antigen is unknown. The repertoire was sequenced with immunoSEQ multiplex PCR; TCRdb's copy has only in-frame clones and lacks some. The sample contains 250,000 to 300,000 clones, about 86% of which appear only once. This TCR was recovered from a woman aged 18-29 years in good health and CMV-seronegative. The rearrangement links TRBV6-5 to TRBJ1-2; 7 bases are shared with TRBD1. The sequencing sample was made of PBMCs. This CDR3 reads CASSYHPGQSYGYTF. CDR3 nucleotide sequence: TGTGCCAGCAGTTACCATCCGGGACAGAGCTATGGCTACACCTTC.